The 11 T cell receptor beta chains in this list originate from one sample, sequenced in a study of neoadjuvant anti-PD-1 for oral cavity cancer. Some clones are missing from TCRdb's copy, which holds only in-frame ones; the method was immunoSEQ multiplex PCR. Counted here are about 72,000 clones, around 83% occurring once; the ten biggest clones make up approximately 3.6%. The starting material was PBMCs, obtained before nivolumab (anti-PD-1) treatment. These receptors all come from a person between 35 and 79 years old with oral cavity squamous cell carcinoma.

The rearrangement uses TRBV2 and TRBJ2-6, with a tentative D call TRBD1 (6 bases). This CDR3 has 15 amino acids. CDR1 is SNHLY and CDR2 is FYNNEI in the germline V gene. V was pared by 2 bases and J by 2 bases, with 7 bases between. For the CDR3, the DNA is TGTGCCAGCAGTGAAAGGGGGACTGGGGCCAACGTCCTGACTTTC. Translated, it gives CASSERGTGANVLTF.

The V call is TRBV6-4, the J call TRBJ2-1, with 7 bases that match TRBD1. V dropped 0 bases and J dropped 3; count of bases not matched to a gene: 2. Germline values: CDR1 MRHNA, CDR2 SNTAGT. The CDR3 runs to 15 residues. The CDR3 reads CASSDSAGGYNEQFF. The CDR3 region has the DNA TGTGCCAGCAGTGACTCGGCAGGGGGCTACAATGAGCAGTTCTTC.

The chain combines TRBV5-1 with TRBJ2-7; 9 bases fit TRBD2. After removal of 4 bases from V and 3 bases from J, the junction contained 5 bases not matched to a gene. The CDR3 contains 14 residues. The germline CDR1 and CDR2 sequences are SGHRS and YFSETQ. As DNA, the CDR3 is TGCGCCAGCAGCGATCTAGCGGGATTCTACGAGCAGTACTTC. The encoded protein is CASSDLAGFYEQYF.

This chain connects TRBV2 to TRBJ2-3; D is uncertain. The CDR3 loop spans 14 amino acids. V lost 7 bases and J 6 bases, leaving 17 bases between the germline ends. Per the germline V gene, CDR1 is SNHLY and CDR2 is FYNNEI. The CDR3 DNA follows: TGTGCCAGCATAGTCGGACCCGATCATGATACGCAGTATTTT. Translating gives CASIVGPDHDTQYF.

As DNA, the CDR3 is TGTGCCAGCAAGGGATTGTACAATGAGCAGTTCTTC. Amino acid sequence: CASKGLYNEQFF. This rearrangement joins TRBV27 to TRBJ2-1; D gene uncertain. There are 12 residues in the CDR3. V gave up 7 bases and J gave up 4 bases, with 8 bases separating them. Germline CDR1 reads MNHEY; CDR2 reads SMNVEV (reference sequence).

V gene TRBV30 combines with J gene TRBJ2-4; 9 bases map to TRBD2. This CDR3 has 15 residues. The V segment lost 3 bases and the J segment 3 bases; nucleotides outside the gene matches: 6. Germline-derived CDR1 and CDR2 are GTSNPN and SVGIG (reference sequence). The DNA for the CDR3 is TGTGCCTGGAGACGCGGGGGGGCCTACAAAAACATTCAGTACTTC. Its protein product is CAWRRGGAYKNIQYF.

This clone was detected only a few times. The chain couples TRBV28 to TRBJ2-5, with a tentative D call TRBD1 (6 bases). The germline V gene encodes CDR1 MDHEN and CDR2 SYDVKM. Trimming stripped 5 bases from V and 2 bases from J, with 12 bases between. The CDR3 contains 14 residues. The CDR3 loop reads CASSPRQVQETQYF. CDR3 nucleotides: TGTGCCAGCAGTCCTCGACAGGTTCAAGAGACCCAGTACTTC.

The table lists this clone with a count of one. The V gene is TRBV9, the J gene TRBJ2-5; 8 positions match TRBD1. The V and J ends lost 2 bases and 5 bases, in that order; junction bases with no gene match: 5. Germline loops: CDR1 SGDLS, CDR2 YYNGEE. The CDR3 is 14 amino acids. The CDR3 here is CASSVGQGSETQYF. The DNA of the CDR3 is TGTGCCAGCAGCGTCGGACAGGGATCGGAGACCCAGTACTTC.

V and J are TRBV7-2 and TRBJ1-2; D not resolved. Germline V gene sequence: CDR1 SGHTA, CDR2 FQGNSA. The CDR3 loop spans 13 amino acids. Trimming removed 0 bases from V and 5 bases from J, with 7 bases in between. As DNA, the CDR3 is TGTGCCAGCAGCTTAGCGTCGGAGTATGGCTACACCTTC. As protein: CASSLASEYGYTF.

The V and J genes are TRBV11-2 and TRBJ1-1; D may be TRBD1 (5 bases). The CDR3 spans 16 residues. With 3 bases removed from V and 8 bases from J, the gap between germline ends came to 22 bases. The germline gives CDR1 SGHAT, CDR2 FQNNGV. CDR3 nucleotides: TGTGCCAGCAGCTTTACAAAGACTATCATCTCAGGGGAAGCTTTCTTT. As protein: CASSFTKTIISGEAFF.

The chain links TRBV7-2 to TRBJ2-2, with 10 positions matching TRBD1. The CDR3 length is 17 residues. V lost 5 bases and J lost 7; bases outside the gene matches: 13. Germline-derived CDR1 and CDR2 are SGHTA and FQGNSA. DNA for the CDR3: TGTGCCAGCAGCCGAATACCGGGACAGGGGTTCCTCGGGGAGCTGTTTTTT. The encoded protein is CASSRIPGQGFLGELFF. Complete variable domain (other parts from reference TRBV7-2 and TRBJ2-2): GAGVSQSPSNKVTEKGKDVELRCDPISGHTALYWYRQSLGQGLEFLIYFQGNSAPDKSGLPSDRFSAERTGGSVSTLTIQRTQQEDSAVYLCASSRIPGQGFLGELFFGEGSRLTVL.